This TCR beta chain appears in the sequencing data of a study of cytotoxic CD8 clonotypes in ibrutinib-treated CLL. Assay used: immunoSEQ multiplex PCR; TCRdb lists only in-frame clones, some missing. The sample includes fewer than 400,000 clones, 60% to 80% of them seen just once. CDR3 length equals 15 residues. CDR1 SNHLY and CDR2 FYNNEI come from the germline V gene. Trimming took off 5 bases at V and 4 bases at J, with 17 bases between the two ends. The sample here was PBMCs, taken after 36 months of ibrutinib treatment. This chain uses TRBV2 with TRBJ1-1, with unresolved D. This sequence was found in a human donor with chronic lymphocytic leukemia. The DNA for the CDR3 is TGTGCCAGCAGTTCTCTGGACCTAAGTCGCACTGAAGCTTTCTTT. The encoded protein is CASSSLDLSRTEAFF.